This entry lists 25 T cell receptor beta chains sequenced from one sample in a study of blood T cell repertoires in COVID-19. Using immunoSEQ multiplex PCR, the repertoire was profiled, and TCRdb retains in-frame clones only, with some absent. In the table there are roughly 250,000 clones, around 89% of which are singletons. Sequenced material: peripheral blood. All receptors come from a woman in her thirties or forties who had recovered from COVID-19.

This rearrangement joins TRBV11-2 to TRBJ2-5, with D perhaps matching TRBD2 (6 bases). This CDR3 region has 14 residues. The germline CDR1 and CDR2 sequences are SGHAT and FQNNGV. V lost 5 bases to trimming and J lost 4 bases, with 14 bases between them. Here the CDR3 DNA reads TGTGCCAGCAGCCCTCGCGCCGGGGGAGAGACCCAGTACTTC. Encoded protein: CASSPRAGGETQYF.

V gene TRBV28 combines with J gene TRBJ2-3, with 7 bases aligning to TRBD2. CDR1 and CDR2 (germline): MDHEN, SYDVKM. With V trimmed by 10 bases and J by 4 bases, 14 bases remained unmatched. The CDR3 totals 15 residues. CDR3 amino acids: CATTGREYSPDTQYF. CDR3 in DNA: TGTGCCACGACGGGGCGGGAGTACTCCCCAGATACGCAGTATTTT.

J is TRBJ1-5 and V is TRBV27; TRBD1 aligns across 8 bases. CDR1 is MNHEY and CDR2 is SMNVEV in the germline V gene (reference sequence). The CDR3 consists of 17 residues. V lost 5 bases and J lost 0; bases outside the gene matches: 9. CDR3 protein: CASSPTRTGSSNQPQHF. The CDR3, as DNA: TGTGCCAGCAGTCCAACCCGGACAGGGAGTAGCAATCAGCCCCAGCATTTT.

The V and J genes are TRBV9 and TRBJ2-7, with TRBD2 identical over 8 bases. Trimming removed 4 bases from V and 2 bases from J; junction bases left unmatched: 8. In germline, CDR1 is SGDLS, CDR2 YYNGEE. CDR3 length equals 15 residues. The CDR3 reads CASSTGGGVTYEQYF. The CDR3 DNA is TGTGCCAGCAGCACCGGGGGGGGAGTAACCTACGAGCAGTACTTC.

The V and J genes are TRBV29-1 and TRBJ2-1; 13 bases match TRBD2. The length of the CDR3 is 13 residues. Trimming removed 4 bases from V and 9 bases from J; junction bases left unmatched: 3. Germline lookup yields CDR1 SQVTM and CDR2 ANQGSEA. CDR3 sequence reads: CSVATSGRGEQFF. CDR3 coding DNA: TGCAGCGTTGCCACTAGCGGGAGGGGTGAGCAGTTCTTC.

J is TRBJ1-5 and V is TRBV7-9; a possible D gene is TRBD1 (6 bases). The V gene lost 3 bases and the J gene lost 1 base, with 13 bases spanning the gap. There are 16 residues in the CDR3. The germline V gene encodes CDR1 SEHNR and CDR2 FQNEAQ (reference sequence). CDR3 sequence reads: CASSLQGLGSNQPQHF. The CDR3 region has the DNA TGTGCCAGCAGCTTGCAGGGGCTAGGAAGCAATCAGCCCCAGCATTTT.

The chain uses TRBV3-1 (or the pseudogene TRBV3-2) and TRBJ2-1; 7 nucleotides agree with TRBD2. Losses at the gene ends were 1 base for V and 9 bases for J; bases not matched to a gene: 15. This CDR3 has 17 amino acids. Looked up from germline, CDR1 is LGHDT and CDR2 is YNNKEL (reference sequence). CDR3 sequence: CASSQVGGTGARGEQFF. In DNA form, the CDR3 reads TGTGCCAGCAGCCAAGTGGGGGGGACTGGGGCGAGGGGTGAGCAGTTCTTC.

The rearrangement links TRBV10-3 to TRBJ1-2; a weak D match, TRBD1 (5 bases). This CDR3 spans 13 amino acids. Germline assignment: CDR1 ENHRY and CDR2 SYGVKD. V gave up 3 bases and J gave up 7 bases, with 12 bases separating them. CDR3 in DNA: TGTGCCATCAGTGATGATCCAGGGTTTGGCTACACCTTC. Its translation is CAISDDPGFGYTF.

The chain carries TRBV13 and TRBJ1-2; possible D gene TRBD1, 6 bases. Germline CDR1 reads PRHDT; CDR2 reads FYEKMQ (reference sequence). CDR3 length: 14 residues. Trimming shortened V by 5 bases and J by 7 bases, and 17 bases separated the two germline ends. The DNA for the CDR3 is TGTGCCAGCAGCCTTGGACTCCTCAGGGGTGGCTACACCTTC. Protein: CASSLGLLRGGYTF.

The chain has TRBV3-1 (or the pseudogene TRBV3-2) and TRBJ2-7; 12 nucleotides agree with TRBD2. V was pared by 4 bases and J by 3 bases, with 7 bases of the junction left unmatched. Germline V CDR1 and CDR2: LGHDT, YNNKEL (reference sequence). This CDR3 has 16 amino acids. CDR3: CASSPRTSGNGYEQYV. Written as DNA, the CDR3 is TGTGCCAGCAGCCCCAGGACTAGCGGGAATGGCTACGAGCAGTACGTC.

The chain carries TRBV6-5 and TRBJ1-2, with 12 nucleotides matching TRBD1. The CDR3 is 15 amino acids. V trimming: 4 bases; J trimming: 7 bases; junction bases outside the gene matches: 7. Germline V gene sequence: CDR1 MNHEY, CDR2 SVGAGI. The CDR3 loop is CASSSPGQGAGGYTF. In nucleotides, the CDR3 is TGTGCCAGCAGTTCCCCGGGACAGGGGGCTGGTGGCTACACCTTC.

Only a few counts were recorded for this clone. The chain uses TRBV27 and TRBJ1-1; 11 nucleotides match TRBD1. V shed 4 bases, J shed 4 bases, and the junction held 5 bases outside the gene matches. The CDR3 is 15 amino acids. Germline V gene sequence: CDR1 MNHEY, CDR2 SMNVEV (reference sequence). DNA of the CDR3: TGTGCCAGCAGTTACTCCGGGACAGGGGGCACTGAAGCTTTCTTT. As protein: CASSYSGTGGTEAFF.

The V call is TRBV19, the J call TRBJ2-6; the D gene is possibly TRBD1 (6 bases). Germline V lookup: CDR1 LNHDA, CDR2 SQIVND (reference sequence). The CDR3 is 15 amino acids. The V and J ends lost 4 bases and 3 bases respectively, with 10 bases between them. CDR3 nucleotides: TGTGCCAGTAGTAAACAGGGTTATGGGGCCAACGTCCTGACTTTC. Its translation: CASSKQGYGANVLTF. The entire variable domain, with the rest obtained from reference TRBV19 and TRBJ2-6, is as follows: DGGITQSPKYLFRKEGQNVTLSCEQNLNHDAMYWYRQDPGQGLRLIYYSQIVNDFQKGDIAEGYSVSREKKESFPLTVTSAQKNPTAFYLCASSKQGYGANVLTFGAGSRLTVL.

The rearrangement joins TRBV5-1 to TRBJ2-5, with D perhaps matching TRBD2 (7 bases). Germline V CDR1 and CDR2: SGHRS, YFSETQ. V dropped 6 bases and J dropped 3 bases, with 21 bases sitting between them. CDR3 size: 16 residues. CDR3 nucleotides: TGCGCCAGCACCACCCGGGGGGCAGCGGAGAAAGAGACCCAGTACTTC. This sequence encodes CASTTRGAAEKETQYF.

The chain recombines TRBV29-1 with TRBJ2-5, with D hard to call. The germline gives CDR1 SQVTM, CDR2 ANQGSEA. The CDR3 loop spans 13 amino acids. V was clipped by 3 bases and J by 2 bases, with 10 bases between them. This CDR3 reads CSVDWPGQETQYF. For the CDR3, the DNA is TGCAGCGTTGATTGGCCAGGTCAAGAGACCCAGTACTTC.

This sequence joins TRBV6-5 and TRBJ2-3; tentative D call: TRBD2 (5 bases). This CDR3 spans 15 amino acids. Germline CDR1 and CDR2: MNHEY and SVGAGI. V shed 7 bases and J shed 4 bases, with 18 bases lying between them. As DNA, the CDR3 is TGTGCCAGCACTCCGTTGGCGCTCGGGGCAGATACGCAGTATTTT. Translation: CASTPLALGADTQYF.

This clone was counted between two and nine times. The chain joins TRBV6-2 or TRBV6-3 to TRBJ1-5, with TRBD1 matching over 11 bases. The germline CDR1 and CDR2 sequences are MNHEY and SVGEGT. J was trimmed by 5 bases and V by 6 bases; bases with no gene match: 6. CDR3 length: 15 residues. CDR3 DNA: TGTGCCAGCAGCCCCGGGACAGGGGGACATCAGCCCCAGCATTTT. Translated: CASSPGTGGHQPQHF.

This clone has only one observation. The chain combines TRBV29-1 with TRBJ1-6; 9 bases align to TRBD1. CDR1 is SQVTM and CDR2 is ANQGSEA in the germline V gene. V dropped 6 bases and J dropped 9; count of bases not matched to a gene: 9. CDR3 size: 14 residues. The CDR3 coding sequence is TGCAGCGTGGGGACAGGGTTGAGTAGTTCACCCCTCCACTTT. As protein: CSVGTGLSSSPLHF.

The CDR3 bases are TGTGCCAGCAGCCAAGGGCGTGCCGGGGGCGAGCAGTACTTC. Protein product: CASSQGRAGGEQYF. The chain combines TRBV3-1 (or the pseudogene TRBV3-2) with TRBJ2-7, with D possibly matching TRBD2 (6 bases). There are 14 residues in the CDR3. Between the trimmed V and J ends, which lost 1 base and 6 bases, there was a span of 13 bases. Germline V gene lookup returns CDR1 LGHDT and CDR2 YNNKEL (reference sequence).

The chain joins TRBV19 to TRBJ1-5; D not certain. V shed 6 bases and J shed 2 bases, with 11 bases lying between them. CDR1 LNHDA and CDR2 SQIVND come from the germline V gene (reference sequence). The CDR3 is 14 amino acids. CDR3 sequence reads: CASSTVQGNQPQHF. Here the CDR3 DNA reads TGTGCCAGTAGCACGGTCCAAGGCAATCAGCCCCAGCATTTT.

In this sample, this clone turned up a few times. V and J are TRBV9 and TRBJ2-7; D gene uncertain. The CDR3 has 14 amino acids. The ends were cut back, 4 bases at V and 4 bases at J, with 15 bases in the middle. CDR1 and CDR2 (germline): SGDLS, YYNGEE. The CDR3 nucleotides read TGTGCCAGCAGCCCCGGTGTTCCTCCATACGAGCAGTACTTC. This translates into CASSPGVPPYEQYF.

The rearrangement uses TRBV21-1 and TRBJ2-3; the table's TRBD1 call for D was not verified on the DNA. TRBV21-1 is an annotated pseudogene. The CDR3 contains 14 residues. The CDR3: CASSKTGSTDTQYF. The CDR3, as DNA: TGTGCCAGCAGCAAGACAGGTAGCACAGATACGCAGTATTTT.

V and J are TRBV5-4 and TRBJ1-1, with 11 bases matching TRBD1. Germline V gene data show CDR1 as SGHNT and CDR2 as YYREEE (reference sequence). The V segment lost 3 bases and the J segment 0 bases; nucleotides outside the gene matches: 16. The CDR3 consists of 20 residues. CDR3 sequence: CASSSRGRTGGLGMNTEAFF. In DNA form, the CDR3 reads TGTGCCAGCAGCTCCCGGGGTCGGACAGGGGGCCTTGGTATGAACACTGAAGCTTTCTTT. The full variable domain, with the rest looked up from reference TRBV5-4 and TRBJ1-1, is ETGVTQSPTHLIKTRGQQVTLRCSSQSGHNTVSWYQQALGQGPQFIFQYYREEENGRGNFPPRFSGLQFPNYSSELNVNALELDDSALYLCASSSRGRTGGLGMNTEAFFGQGTRLTVV.

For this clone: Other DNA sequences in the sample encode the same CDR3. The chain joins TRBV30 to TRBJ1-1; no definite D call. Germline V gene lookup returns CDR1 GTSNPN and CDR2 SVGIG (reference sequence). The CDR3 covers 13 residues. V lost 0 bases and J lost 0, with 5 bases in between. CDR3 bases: TGTGCCTGGAGTGTGGCGGTGAACACTGAAGCTTTCTTT. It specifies CAWSVAVNTEAFF.

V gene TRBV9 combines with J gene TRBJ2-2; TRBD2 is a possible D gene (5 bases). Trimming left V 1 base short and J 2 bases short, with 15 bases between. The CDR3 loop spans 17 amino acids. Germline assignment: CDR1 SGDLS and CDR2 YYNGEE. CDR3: CASSVPPGWPNTGELFF. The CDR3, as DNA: TGTGCCAGCAGCGTACCCCCGGGGTGGCCCAACACCGGGGAGCTGTTTTTT.